Listed below are T cell receptor beta chains from one sample, sequenced in a study of T cell repertoires in cytomegalovirus infection. Antigen specificity for these receptors is unknown. TCRdb reprocessed the reads with MiXCR, giving one entry per CDR3 protein. The table lists about a million distinct CDR3 sequences, under 40% of them singletons, with roughly an eighth in the top ten. The sample here was cultured CD8+ T cells from PBMCs, taken from culture after CMV antigen stimulation. All receptors come from a human donor in good health (CMV status not recorded). Some clones in this sample may be carry-over from other donors' samples. Each CDR3 is given without its conserved first and last residue. A D gene is named only where the DNA matches it firmly. Rows may omit the clone size; those that give it use once, few, many or a size class.

clone_size d_call j_call v_call cdr3_aa
once NA TRBJ1-1 TRBV2 AILRGYTEAF
NA TRBD2 TRBJ2-1 TRBV27 ASSLTNLADSYNEQF
few TRBD1 TRBJ1-4 TRBV7-9 ASSVDREREKLF
NA NA TRBJ1-2 TRBV12-5 ASGPPLFSGEFGYT
NA NA TRBJ1-5 TRBV6-2/TRBV6-3 ASRPGHGGSNQPQH
few NA TRBJ2-1 TRBV12-3/TRBV12-4 ASSYRREGEQF
many NA TRBJ2-1 TRBV7-2 ASSLAQGVLAHNEQF
NA NA TRBJ1-1 TRBV2 ASSPDGRHTEAF
NA TRBD1 TRBJ1-1 TRBV11-2 ASSPWDRGLGTEAF
NA NA TRBJ1-5 TRBV6-1 ASSEAAGFSNQPQH
many NA TRBJ2-3 TRBV7-2 ASSSMEAADSTDTQY
few NA TRBJ1-1 TRBV4-2 ASSQEEAGLAAEAF
NA TRBD1 TRBJ2-2 TRBV10-3 AISDNRGVDTGELF
NA NA TRBJ2-1 TRBV6-1 ASSEWEGAGNEQF
few NA TRBJ1-1 TRBV12-3/TRBV12-4 ASTVTGMNTEAF
NA NA TRBJ2-3 TRBV7-8 ASSSPPDDASDTQY
once TRBD1 TRBJ2-1 TRBV6-5 ASSSPGQGVVGQF
NA TRBD1 TRBJ2-2 TRBV9 ASSGEGGQGNTGELF
NA NA TRBJ2-1 TRBV19 ASSIRSNEQF
many NA TRBJ2-6 TRBV28 ASSRGPGLSRANVLT
NA NA TRBJ1-1 TRBV4-3 ASSPSQDTEAF
NA NA TRBJ2-5 TRBV12-3/TRBV12-4 ASSPKGTQY
once TRBD1 TRBJ1-2 TRBV27 ASSLLGGGYGYT
few NA TRBJ2-1 TRBV20-1 SARETFYGGADNEQF
many NA TRBJ2-5 TRBV5-4 ASSFREGADMKTQY
NA TRBD1 TRBJ2-2 TRBV7-3 ASRDRGPGELF
NA NA TRBJ2-5 TRBV11-2 ASSLVLVSLRETQY
NA NA TRBJ2-3 TRBV7-6 AIGENTQY
NA NA TRBJ1-5 TRBV2 ASSEAEGNQPQH
NA TRBD1 TRBJ2-7 TRBV19 ASSPEGQGLSEQY
many NA TRBJ1-2 TRBV11-2 ASRPSSGERYGYT
few TRBD2 TRBJ2-1 TRBV5-1 ASSLEPSGGYNEQF
few NA TRBJ1-2 TRBV12-3/TRBV12-4 ASSPPLRGESSGNYGYT
NA NA TRBJ1-6 TRBV4-1 ASSQDRRTQARAIH
many NA TRBJ1-4 TRBV6-5 ASSYSGEKLF
NA NA TRBJ1-6 TRBV4-2 ASSQDLSIPQGNSPLH
NA TRBD1 TRBJ2-1 TRBV11-2 ASSPGTGGTNEQF
many NA TRBJ2-5 TRBV11-2 ASSLDPNQETQY
few TRBD2 TRBJ2-1 TRBV7-9 ASSWTSGGINNEQF
NA NA TRBJ1-3 TRBV20-1 SAVGPLSGNTIY
NA NA TRBJ1-6 TRBV27 ASSFSFRGPMSTSPLH
NA NA TRBJ2-3 TRBV27 ASSLIPETDTQY
NA TRBD1 TRBJ2-3 TRBV7-9 ASSAGQGQRTDTQY
NA NA TRBJ2-1 TRBV7-6 ASSLAGATFYEQF
NA TRBD2 TRBJ2-3 TRBV27 ASSELAGGDQDTQY
few TRBD1 TRBJ1-5 TRBV10-3 AISRDRSLLDQPQH
many NA TRBJ2-4 TRBV6-5 ASSYRARQNKNIQY
many TRBD1 TRBJ1-1 TRBV12-3/TRBV12-4 ASRIGQGVEAF
NA NA TRBJ2-3 TRBV7-4 ASSLSSPGTDTQY
many NA TRBJ1-4 TRBV7-6 ASSLWGATNEKLF
NA TRBD2 TRBJ2-1 TRBV7-9 ASSFLAGGSSYNEQF
few TRBD2 TRBJ2-2 TRBV7-2 ASSASGGAVGELF
NA NA TRBJ2-7 TRBV5-1 ASSFGGRESYEQY
few NA TRBJ1-2 TRBV7-8 ASTPRGGYGYT
NA NA TRBJ2-7 TRBV12-3/TRBV12-4 ASSHVEGSLSYEQY
NA NA TRBJ1-3 TRBV9 ASSIEPQGSGNTIY
NA TRBD2 TRBJ2-5 TRBV6-8 ATTSGGPLQETQY